This TCR beta chain was captured by sequencing in a study of blood T cell repertoires in COVID-19. Study overall: COVID-19 samples, acute and convalescent, were from the United States, Italy and Spain. T cells, B-cell-depleted T cells, or PBMCs supplied cDNA or gDNA.

Germline V gene lookup returns CDR1 KGHSH and CDR2 LQKENI. Trimming removed 3 bases at V and 0 bases at J, with 7 bases between. CDR3 length equals 14 residues. Assay: immunoSEQ multiplex PCR; the TCRdb copy retains only in-frame clones and omits some. This sample has 150,000 to 200,000 clones, with approximately 80% found just once. V gene TRBV18 combines with J gene TRBJ2-3; D ambiguous. The material sequenced was peripheral blood. The sequence came from a woman at least 80 years old with COVID-19, enrolled during active disease. Here the CDR3 reads CASSPSTSTDTQYF. CDR3 bases: TGTGCCAGCTCACCCTCGACTAGCACAGATACGCAGTATTTT.